These 7 T cell receptor beta chains were all obtained from the same sample, sequenced in a study of shared clonotypes between healthy human individuals. Naive CD8 cells comprised CD45RO-negative, CCR7-positively selected cells, excluding terminally differentiated effector memory CD45RA+ cells. Only in-frame clones appear in the TCRdb table, and some are missing; sequencing was by immunoSEQ multiplex PCR. The sample lists about 820,000 clones; about 92% were seen once. Source material: naive CD8+ T cells sorted from blood. The source of these receptors is a man aged 25-45 years in good health.

The V gene is TRBV30, the J gene TRBJ2-7; D is possibly TRBD2 (7 bases). CDR1 is GTSNPN and CDR2 is SVGIG in the germline V gene (reference sequence). This CDR3 has 12 residues. V was pared by 1 base and J by 5 bases, with 9 bases between. DNA for the CDR3: TGTGCCTGGAGTGGCGGGGGCCACGAGCAGTACTTC. Translation gives CAWSGGGHEQYF.

V is TRBV29-1 and J is TRBJ1-1, with 7 nucleotides matching TRBD1. The CDR3 has 13 amino acids. The V gene end was trimmed by 6 bases and the J gene end by 3 bases; junction bases not matched to a gene: 7. Germline CDR1 is SQVTM and CDR2 is ANQGSEA. The CDR3 DNA follows: TGCAGCGTAGAAAGGGACAGCCACACTGAAGCTTTCTTT. This sequence encodes CSVERDSHTEAFF.

The chain uses TRBV27 and TRBJ1-2; D is unclear. V was shortened by 8 bases and J by 6 bases, with 10 bases between the two germline ends. Germline assignment: CDR1 MNHEY and CDR2 SMNVEV (reference sequence). This CDR3 contains 11 residues. This chain's CDR3 is CASGKPDGYTF. The CDR3 region has the DNA TGTGCCAGCGGTAAGCCGGATGGCTACACCTTC.

This chain links TRBV28 with TRBJ2-1, with D uncertain. Germline CDR1 reads MDHEN; CDR2 reads SYDVKM. The CDR3 loop spans 13 amino acids. The V and J ends lost 6 bases and 6 bases respectively, with 12 bases between them. CDR3 DNA: TGTGCCAGCAGCCCTGAGGCCTTCAATGAGCAGTTCTTC. Protein sequence: CASSPEAFNEQFF.

V usage is TRBV4-3 and J usage is TRBJ2-7, with 10 bases that match TRBD2. Germline V CDR1 and CDR2: LGHNA, YSLEER. With 0 bases clipped from V and 3 bases from J, the junction kept 8 bases outside the gene matches. The CDR3 totals 17 residues. The DNA for the CDR3 is TGCGCCAGCAGCCAAGATAAAAAACTAGCGGGAAACTACGAGCAGTACTTC. It specifies CASSQDKKLAGNYEQYF.

V gene TRBV6-1 combines with J gene TRBJ1-1; D is possibly TRBD1 (5 bases). V lost 6 bases, J lost 3 bases, and 11 bases lay in between. Per germline, CDR1 MNHNS and CDR2 SASEGT. The CDR3 spans 13 residues. CDR3 region: CASRQRGDTEAFF. DNA for the CDR3: TGTGCCAGCAGGCAGAGAGGGGACACTGAAGCTTTCTTT.

The V gene is TRBV15, the J gene TRBJ2-7; D is ambiguous. Germline values: CDR1 LNHNV, CDR2 YYDKDF (reference sequence). The CDR3 has 14 residues. Trimming stripped 0 bases from V and 1 base from J, with 7 bases between. The CDR3 reads CATSRDSGSYEQYF. The CDR3 nucleotides read TGTGCCACCAGCAGAGATTCTGGTTCCTACGAGCAGTACTTC.